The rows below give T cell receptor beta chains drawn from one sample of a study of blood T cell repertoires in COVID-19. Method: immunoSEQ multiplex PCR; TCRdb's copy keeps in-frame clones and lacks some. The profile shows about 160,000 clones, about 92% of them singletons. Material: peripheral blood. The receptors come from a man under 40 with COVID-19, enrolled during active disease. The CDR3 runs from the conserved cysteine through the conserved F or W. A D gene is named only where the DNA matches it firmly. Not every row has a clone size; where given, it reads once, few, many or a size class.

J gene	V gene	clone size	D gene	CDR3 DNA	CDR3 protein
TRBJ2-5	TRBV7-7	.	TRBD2	TGTGCCAGCAGCCAGGGGACTAGCGGGTTAGAGACCCAGTACTTC	CASSQGTSGLETQYF
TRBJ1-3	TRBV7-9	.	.	TGTGCCAGCAGCCCCCCGGGATACTCTGGAAACACCATATATTTT	CASSPPGYSGNTIYF
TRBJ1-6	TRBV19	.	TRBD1	TGTGCCAGTACCACACAGGGGCACAGCGGCTCACCCCTCCACTTT	CASTTQGHSGSPLHF
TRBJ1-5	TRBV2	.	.	TGTGCCAGCAGTGGCGAGCGGGGTCAGCCCCAGCATTTT	CASSGERGQPQHF
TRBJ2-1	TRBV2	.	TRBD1	TGTGCCAGCAGCCGGACAGGGGCCCGCAATGAGCAGTTCTTC	CASSRTGARNEQFF
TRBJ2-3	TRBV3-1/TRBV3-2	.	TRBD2	TGTGCCAGCAGCCAATTGCGGGGGACTAGCACAGATACGCAGTATTTT	CASSQLRGTSTDTQYF
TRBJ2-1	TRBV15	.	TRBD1	TGTGCCACCAGCAGAGTACTCGGTAGGGGACAGGGTGCCCATGAGCAGTTCTTC	CATSRVLGRGQGAHEQFF
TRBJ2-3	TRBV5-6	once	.	TGTGCCAGCAGCTTGATCACTAATACGCAGTATTTT	CASSLITNTQYF
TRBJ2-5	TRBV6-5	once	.	TGTGCCAGCAGTTACTCATGGGGCAGTGAAGAGACCCAGTACTTC	CASSYSWGSEETQYF
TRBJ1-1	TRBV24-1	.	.	TGTGCCACCAGGAGTAACACTGAAGCTTTCTTT	CATRSNTEAFF
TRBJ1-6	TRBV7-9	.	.	TGTGCCAGCAGCTACGGCAGGGTAAACTCCTATAATTCACCCCTCCACTTT	CASSYGRVNSYNSPLHF
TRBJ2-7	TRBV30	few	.	TGTGCCTGGAGTGGGGACAACAGTTACGAGCAGTACTTC	CAWSGDNSYEQYF
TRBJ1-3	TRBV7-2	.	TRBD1	TGTGCCAGCAGCTTAGGATTGGCGGGACAGGCCTCTGGAAACACCATATATTTT	CASSLGLAGQASGNTIYF
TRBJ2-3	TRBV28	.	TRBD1	TGTGCCAGCACCCAAGGGGGCCCTTTGGGGGATACGCAGTATTTT	CASTQGGPLGDTQYF
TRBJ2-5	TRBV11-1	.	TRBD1	TGTGCCAGCAGCTACCGGGACAGACAAGAGACCCAGTACTTC	CASSYRDRQETQYF
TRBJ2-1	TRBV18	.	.	TGTGCCAGCTCACCTCCTCAGAGGATACGACGCAATGAGCAGTTCTTC	CASSPPQRIRRNEQFF
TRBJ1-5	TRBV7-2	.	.	TGTGCCAGCAGCTTCAGTACGGGTGGCAATCAGCCCCAGCATTTT	CASSFSTGGNQPQHF
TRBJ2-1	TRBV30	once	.	TGTGCCTTCGAGCGCTACAATGAGCAGTTCTTC	CAFERYNEQFF
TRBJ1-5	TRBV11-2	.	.	TGTGCCAGCAGCTTAGGCAGTTTGACTAATCAGCCCCAGCATTTT	CASSLGSLTNQPQHF
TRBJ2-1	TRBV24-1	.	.	TGTGCCACCAGTGAAACGGGAGATCTAGATGAGCAGTTCTTC	CATSETGDLDEQFF
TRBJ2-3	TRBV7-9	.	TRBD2	TGTGCCAGCAGCTTAACCCGGACTAGCGGAGATACGCAGTATTTT	CASSLTRTSGDTQYF
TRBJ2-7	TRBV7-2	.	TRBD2	TGTGCCAGCAGCTCCTTAGCGGGGCCCTACGAGCAGTACTTC	CASSSLAGPYEQYF
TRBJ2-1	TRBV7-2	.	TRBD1	TGTGCCAGCAGTTCCACCGGGACAGGGTACAATGAGCAGTTCTTC	CASSSTGTGYNEQFF
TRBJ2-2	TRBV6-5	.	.	TGTGCCAGCACGGTCCAGGGAGGCACCGGGGAGCTGTTTTTT	CASTVQGGTGELFF
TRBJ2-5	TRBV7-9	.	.	TGTGCCAGCAGCTCGACGCCGCAGGGTCGAGGAGAGACCCAGTACTTC	CASSSTPQGRGETQYF
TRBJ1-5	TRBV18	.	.	TGTGCCAGCTCACGGGCCCCGGGGAATCAGCCCCAGCATTTT	CASSRAPGNQPQHF
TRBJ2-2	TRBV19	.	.	TGTGCCAGTAGCACCATACGTCCGGGACGGGGGGCCACCGGGGAGCTGTTTTTT	CASSTIRPGRGATGELFF
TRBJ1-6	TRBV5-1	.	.	TGCGCCAGCAGCTTGGGAAATGTCGGGGTCGGGAATTCACCCCTCCACTTT	CASSLGNVGVGNSPLHF
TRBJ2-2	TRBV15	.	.	TGTGCCACCAGCAGAGATCGGGTGGGCGGGGAGCTGTTTTTT	CATSRDRVGGELFF
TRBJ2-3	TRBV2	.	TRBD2	TGTGCCCGCAGGCCAGCGGGAGGAGATACGCAGTATTTT	CARRPAGGDTQYF
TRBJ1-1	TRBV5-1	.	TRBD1	TGCGCCAGCAAAGGGACAGGGGGCTTGAGTACTGAAGCTTTCTTT	CASKGTGGLSTEAFF
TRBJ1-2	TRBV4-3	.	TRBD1	TGCGCCAGCAGCCAAGATTACAGGGGCAACTATGGCTACACCTTC	CASSQDYRGNYGYTF
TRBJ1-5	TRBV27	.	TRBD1	TGTGCCAGCAGCCCAGGACAGGGGCCCAATCAGCCCCAGCATTTT	CASSPGQGPNQPQHF
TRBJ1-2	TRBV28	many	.	TGTGCCAGCAGTTTGGAGGTGACGGGCTATGGCTACACCTTC	CASSLEVTGYGYTF
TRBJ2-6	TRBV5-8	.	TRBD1	TGTGCCAGCAGCTTTCAGGGGGCATCTTCTGGGGCCAACGTCCTGACTTTC	CASSFQGASSGANVLTF
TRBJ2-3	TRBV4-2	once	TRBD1	TGTGCCAGCAGCCAGGACAGGGGAGATACGCAGTATTTT	CASSQDRGDTQYF
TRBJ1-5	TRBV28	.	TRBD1	TGTGCCAGCAGTTACCCGGGACAGTACAATCAGCCCCAGCATTTT	CASSYPGQYNQPQHF
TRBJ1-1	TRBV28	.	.	TGTGCCAGCAGCCTCTCTCAGGGCAACACTGAAGCTTTCTTT	CASSLSQGNTEAFF
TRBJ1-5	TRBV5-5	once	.	TGTGCCAGCAGCTGGGGAGAGTATAGGGAGCCCCAGCATTTT	CASSWGEYREPQHF
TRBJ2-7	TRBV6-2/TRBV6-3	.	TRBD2	TGTGCCAGCAGTTTAGGCCGAAGAACCGGGACTAGCGGGGGGGAGACCTACGAGCAGTACTTC	CASSLGRRTGTSGGETYEQYF
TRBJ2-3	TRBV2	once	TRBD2	TGTGCCAGCAGTGGGTCAACCCAGGGAGGGTTGTACACAGATACGCAGTATTTT	CASSGSTQGGLYTDTQYF
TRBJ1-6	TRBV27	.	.	TGTGCCAGCAGCCCCAGGGGCTCCTATAATTCACCCCTCCACTTT	CASSPRGSYNSPLHF
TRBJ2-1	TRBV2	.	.	TGTGCCAGCAACCGAGGGACCTACAATGAGCAGTTCTTC	CASNRGTYNEQFF
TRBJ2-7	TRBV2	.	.	TGTGCCAGCAGTTGGATAAGGGGGACCTACGAGCAGTACTTC	CASSWIRGTYEQYF
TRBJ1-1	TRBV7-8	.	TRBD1	TGTGCCAGCAGCTTAGCGCTTCTTCCCGGGACAGGGGCGAACGCTGAAGCTTTCTTT	CASSLALLPGTGANAEAFF
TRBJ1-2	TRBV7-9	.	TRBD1	TGTGCCAGCAGCTCCCCTCGACCGAATGACAGGGGATTGTCTTGGGGCTACACCTTC	CASSSPRPNDRGLSWGYTF
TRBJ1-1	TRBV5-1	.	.	TGCGCCAGCAGCTTGTCACAAAACACTGAAGCTTTCTTT	CASSLSQNTEAFF
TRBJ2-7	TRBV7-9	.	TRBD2	TGTGCCAGCACCTTGACACAAGGACTAGCGGGGTCATCCTACGAGCAGTACTTC	CASTLTQGLAGSSYEQYF
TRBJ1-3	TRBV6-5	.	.	TGTGCCAGCAGTTACGCTGACCACAGGGATGGAAACACCATATATTTT	CASSYADHRDGNTIYF